This note documents a single TCR beta chain sequence. This clonotype came up a few times. No antigen is known for it. No base qualities exist here, and no much larger clone lies one base off it. Sequenced on an Illumina HiSeq 2500. TCR beta libraries were prepared by quantitative 5'-RACE with molecular barcodes. As for how the authors treated the data: Disease-linked TCR variants were identified with a new computational method built on a probabilistic model of VDJ rearrangement. Through fastp at Q25 and MiXCR, TCRdb rebuilt clones from the public reads, retaining in-frame beta chains. Rows are unified per CDR3 protein, each entry keeping the most common DNA and genes. The V and J calls reflect TCRdb's pipeline rather than the authors' work. This sample comprises 500,000 to 550,000 distinct CDR3 sequences, about 12% of them detected only once. The ten largest clones represent approximately 7% of the sample.

This specimen comes from a study of CD8 T cells in ankylosing spondylitis (dated by TCRdb to about 2017). Describing the broader study: The study set out to find disease-linked TCR variants by profiling T cell receptor beta repertoires in ankylosing spondylitis patients and healthy donors. The full study cohort comprised about 25 ankylosing spondylitis patients and roughly 110 healthy donors. Peripheral blood samples were taken, and synovial fluid was additionally collected from ankylosing spondylitis patients. What the work shows at the level of the full study, not this receptor alone: Some motif variants were previously reported in synovial fluid and blood of reactive arthritis patients, suggesting common disease-initiation mechanisms. The disease-linked clones had a CD8+ phenotype and were found at relatively low frequencies in peripheral blood. According to the report, matched synovial fluid samples from ankylosing spondylitis patients were significantly enriched for the disease-linked clones. A TCR beta motif made up of several highly homologous amino acid variants appeared to be characteristic of blood from ankylosing spondylitis patients.

According to the germline V gene, CDR1 reads SGHVS and CDR2 reads FQNEAQ. At the junction V is shortened by 3 bases and J by 4 bases; bases outside the gene matches: 6. From the cysteine up to the phenylalanine, the CDR3 has a length of 16 residues. Here the CDR3 DNA is all that survives: 48 bases in frame from base 1. Sequenced material: blood, either unsorted or a sorted T cell fraction (not recorded which). This receptor was taken from a male donor with ankylosing spondylitis. The sequence joins TRBV7-8 to TRBJ2-2, with 9 bases matching TRBD1. The DNA is TGTGCCAGCAGCTTTACAGGGGGCGCGGTCACCGGGGAGCTGTTTTTT. Its protein is CASSFTGGAVTGELFF.